The entry that follows covers one T cell receptor (beta chain) sequence. Antigen specificity is unknown. This specimen comes from a study of cytomegalovirus exposure and HLA in healthy donors. Trimming shortened V by 0 bases and J by 4 bases, and 25 bases separated the two germline ends. Germline V gene lookup returns CDR1 SGDLS and CDR2 YYNGEE. CDR3 length equals 19 residues. Whole-study findings and limits: Reports state that TCR beta sequences accurately predicted most subjects' HLA-A and HLA-B alleles.

This PCR relied on a set of 60 Vbeta primers and 13 Jbeta primers. As handled by the study authors: Roughly 11 million of the approximately 80 million unique TCR beta chains counted in a later analysis were shared. Produced via immunoSEQ multiplex PCR; TCRdb's table is partial and in-frame only. V and J calls and clone size come straight from that table; D and trimming were deduced from the DNA. The table records approximately 190,000 clones, more than 75% of them present only once. This TCR came from a man aged 35-49 years in good health and CMV-seropositive. Sequenced sample: PBMCs. J is TRBJ1-2 and V is TRBV9, with D tentatively TRBD1 (6 bases). CDR3: CASSVGLGGGYQIGYGYTF. The CDR3 nucleotides are TGTGCCAGCAGCGTAGGCCTGGGAGGGGGTTACCAGATCGGCTATGGCTACACCTTC.